A single sample is the source of the 5 T cell receptor beta chains below, sequenced in a study of cytomegalovirus exposure and HLA in healthy donors. PCR amplification relied on 60 Vbeta primers (plus 13 Jbeta primers). Only in-frame clones appear in the TCRdb table, and some are missing; sequencing was by immunoSEQ multiplex PCR. Among 95,000 to 100,000 clones, 60% to 80% were seen once, and the ten largest hold approximately 7.7%. The sample comprised PBMCs. Receptor source: a female donor in good health and CMV-seronegative.

This chain connects TRBV7-2 to TRBJ1-1; D may be TRBD1 (6 bases). Trimming pared 1 base from V and 7 bases from J, leaving 10 bases between. The CDR3 contains 13 residues. Per germline, CDR1 SGHTA and CDR2 FQGNSA. DNA for the CDR3: TGTGCCAGCAGCTTAGGTGGGACAAGTGAAGCTTTCTTT. It encodes CASSLGGTSEAFF.

This clone appeared a single time. The CDR3 sequence is CASSAIVGTSLDGEQFF. DNA for the CDR3: TGTGCCAGCAGCGCTATCGTGGGGACTAGCCTAGATGGCGAGCAGTTCTTC. V usage is TRBV9 and J usage is TRBJ2-1, with 9 bases lining up with TRBD2. The CDR3 contains 17 residues. V shed 3 bases and J 10 bases; nucleotides not matched to a gene: 17. Germline CDR1 SGDLS, CDR2 YYNGEE.

The rearrangement uses TRBV27 and TRBJ1-3, with D maybe TRBD1 (5 bases). The CDR3 loop spans 13 amino acids. Germline V gives CDR1 MNHEY, CDR2 SMNVEV (reference sequence). Trimming shortened V by 0 bases and J by 8 bases, and 8 bases separated the two germline ends. DNA for the CDR3: TGTGCCAGCAGTTTATCAAGGGGCGACACCATATATTTT. Amino acid sequence: CASSLSRGDTIYF.

The chain carries TRBV6-5 and TRBJ1-2; D is ambiguous. Germline V gives CDR1 MNHEY, CDR2 SVGAGI. V was shortened by 2 bases and J by 1 base, with 14 bases between the two germline ends. The CDR3 has 16 amino acids. The CDR3 region has the DNA TGTGCCAGCAGTTACACCCAGCTTAGCCTTAACTATGGCTACACCTTC. Encoded protein: CASSYTQLSLNYGYTF.

This clone was recorded once. V usage is TRBV27 and J usage is TRBJ1-4; D remains unclear. The germline V gene encodes CDR1 MNHEY and CDR2 SMNVEV (reference sequence). The CDR3 consists of 13 residues. The V end lost 3 bases, the J end lost 2 bases, and 4 bases lay between the germline ends. CDR3 region: CASSFRTNEKLFF. The CDR3 DNA reads as TGTGCCAGCAGTTTCCGGACTAATGAAAAACTGTTTTTT. Full variable domain (rest looked up from reference TRBV27 and TRBJ1-4): EAQVTQNPRYLITVTGKKLTVTCSQNMNHEYMSWYRQDPGLGLRQIYYSMNVEVTDKGDVPEGYKVSRKEKRNFPLILESPSPNQTSLYFCASSFRTNEKLFFGSGTQLSVL.